This T cell receptor beta chain was captured by sequencing in a study of post-analysis software for immune sequencing data. Study conclusions and caveats: People with multiple sclerosis had a significantly lower normalized Chao1 diversity than controls did. With TRBV5-6, TRBV5-1 and TRBV20-1 included, about five TRBV segments were more frequent in patients than in controls.

Unique molecular identifiers were carried by the TCR beta cDNA libraries. MiXCR, run by TCRdb on the PCR reads, gives a single entry per CDR3 protein. The sample holds about 760,000 distinct CDR3 sequences, roughly 29% seen once. On this clonotype itself: Its antigen is currently unknown.

Germline assignment: CDR1 MDHEN and CDR2 SYDVKM. This CDR3 comprises 13 residues. The chain links TRBV28 to TRBJ2-7; unclear D gene. TRBJ2-5 explains the end of the DNA better; the J call may be wrong. This sequence originates from a girl between 5 and 17 years old with multiple sclerosis. Sequencing used blood. This CDR3 reads CASSLIGRQTQYF. The CDR3 DNA follows: TGTGCCAGCAGCCTTATCGGGCGACAGACCCAGTACTTC.